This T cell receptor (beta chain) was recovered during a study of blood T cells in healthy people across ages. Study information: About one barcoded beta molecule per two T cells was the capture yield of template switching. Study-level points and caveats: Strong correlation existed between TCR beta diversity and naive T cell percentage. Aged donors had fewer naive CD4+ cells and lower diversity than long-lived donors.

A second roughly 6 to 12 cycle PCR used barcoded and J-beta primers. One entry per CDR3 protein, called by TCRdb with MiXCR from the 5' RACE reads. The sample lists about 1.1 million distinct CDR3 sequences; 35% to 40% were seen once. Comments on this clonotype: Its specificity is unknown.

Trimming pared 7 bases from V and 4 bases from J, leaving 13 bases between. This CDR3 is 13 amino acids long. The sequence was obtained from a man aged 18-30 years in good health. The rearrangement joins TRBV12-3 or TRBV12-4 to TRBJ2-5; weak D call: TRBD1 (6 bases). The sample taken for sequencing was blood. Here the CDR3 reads CASKTQGAETQYF. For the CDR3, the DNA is TGTGCCAGCAAAACACAGGGTGCAGAGACCCAGTACTTC.